The entry below gives a single TCR beta chain sequence along with its context. Its antigen remains unknown. This specimen belongs to a study of T cells in localized non-small cell lung cancer. TCRdb's copy holds only in-frame clones and misses some; the assay was immunoSEQ multiplex PCR. The sample contains approximately 43,000 clones, around nine tenths of which appear only once. Findings and caveats of the study: Uninvolved adjacent lung had the highest recorded T cell clonality, with tumor below it. Greater T cell density in blood accompanied longer overall survival.

Germline V gene sequence: CDR1 SGHTA, CDR2 FQGTGA. Trimming pared 2 bases from V and 0 bases from J, leaving 14 bases between. This CDR3 region has 17 residues. The chain couples TRBV7-3 to TRBJ1-3; tentative D call: TRBD1 (5 bases). The clonotype was recovered from a female donor of 60 years or more with stage I squamous cell lung carcinoma. Specimen: peripheral blood, collected before any cancer treatment. The CDR3 loop is CASSLSGTVSSGNTIYF. Here the CDR3 DNA reads TGTGCCAGCAGCTTATCCGGGACGGTGAGCTCTGGAAACACCATATATTTT.